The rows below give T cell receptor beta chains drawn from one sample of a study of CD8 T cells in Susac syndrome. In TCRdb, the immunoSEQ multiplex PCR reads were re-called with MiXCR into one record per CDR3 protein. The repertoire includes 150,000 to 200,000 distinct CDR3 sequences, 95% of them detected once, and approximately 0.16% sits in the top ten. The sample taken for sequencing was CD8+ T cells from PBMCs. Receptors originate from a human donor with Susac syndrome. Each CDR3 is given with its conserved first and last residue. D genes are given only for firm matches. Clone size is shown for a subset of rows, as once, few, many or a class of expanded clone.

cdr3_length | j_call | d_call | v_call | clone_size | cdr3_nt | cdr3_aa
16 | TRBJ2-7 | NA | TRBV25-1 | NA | TGTGCCAGCAGTGACCGAACGGGACGTAGCTCCTACGAGCAGTACTTC | CASSDRTGRSSYEQYF
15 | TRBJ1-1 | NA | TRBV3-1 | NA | TGTGCCAGCAGCCAAGAAGGGTCCACGAACACTGAAGCTTTCTTT | CASSQEGSTNTEAFF
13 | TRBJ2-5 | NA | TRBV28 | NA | TGTGCCAGCAGTTCGGCGGACCAAGAGACCCAGTACTTC | CASSSADQETQYF
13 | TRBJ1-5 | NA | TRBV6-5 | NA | TGTGCCAGCAGTTCGGGAGTGAGGAAGCCCCAGCATTTT | CASSSGVRKPQHF
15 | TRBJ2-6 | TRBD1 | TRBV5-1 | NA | TGCGCCAGCACCTACGAGGGACAGGGTCCTAACGTCCTGACTTTC | CASTYEGQGPNVLTF
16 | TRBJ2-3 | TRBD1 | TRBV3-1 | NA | TGTGCCAGCAGCCAAGAGGGGACAGGGATCACAGATACGCAGTATTTT | CASSQEGTGITDTQYF
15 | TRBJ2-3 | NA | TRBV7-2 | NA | TGTGCCAGCAGCTTAGCAGTTCGTCCAGGAGATACGCAGTATTTT | CASSLAVRPGDTQYF
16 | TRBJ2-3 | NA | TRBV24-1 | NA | TGTGCCACCAGTTCCTCCGGGACTGATAGCACAGATACGCAGTATTTT | CATSSSGTDSTDTQYF
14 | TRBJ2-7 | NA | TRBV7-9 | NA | TGTGCCAGCAGCCCGAGGGACTGGTCCTACGAGCAGTACTTC | CASSPRDWSYEQYF
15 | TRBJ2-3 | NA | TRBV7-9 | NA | TGTGCCAGCAGCCGAAGACTAGATTCGACAGATACGCAGTATTTT | CASSRRLDSTDTQYF
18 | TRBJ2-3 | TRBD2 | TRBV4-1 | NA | TGCGCCAGCAGCCAAGGCCCCTGGCTAGCGGGAGCGAAAGATACGCAGTATTTT | CASSQGPWLAGAKDTQYF
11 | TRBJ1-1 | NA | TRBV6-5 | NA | TGTGCCAGCATTGGACAGATTGAAGCTTTCTTT | CASIGQIEAFF
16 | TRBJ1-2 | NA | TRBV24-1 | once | TGTGCCACCAGTGATGGGGGGAACGAGGTCAACTATGGCTACACCTTC | CATSDGGNEVNYGYTF
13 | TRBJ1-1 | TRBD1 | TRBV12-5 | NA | TGTGCTAGTGGTGAGACAGGGTACACTGAAGCTTTCTTT | CASGETGYTEAFF
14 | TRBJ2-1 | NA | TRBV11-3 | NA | TGTGCCAGCAGCTTAGGTCGGGGGATTGATGAGCAGTTCTTC | CASSLGRGIDEQFF
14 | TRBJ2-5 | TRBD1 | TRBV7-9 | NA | TGTGCCAGCAGCTTAACTGGGACAGAAGAGACCCAGTACTTC | CASSLTGTEETQYF
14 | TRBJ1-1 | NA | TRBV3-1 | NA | TGTGCCAGCAGCCAAGAGGATGGGCAGTTAGAAGCTTTCTTT | CASSQEDGQLEAFF
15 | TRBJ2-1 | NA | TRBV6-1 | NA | TGTGCCAGCAGTGAAGTAAGGGCCATCCTTCGTGACCCGTTCTTC | CASSEVRAILRDPFF
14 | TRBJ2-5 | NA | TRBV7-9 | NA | TGTGCCAGCAGCGCGGACGGGATGGGGGAGACCCAGTACTTC | CASSADGMGETQYF
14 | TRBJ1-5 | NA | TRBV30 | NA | TGTGCCTGGAGTGTACTATTAGGAAATCAGCCCCAGCATTTT | CAWSVLLGNQPQHF
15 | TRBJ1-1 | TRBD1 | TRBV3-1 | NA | TGTGCCAGCAGCCGGGTAGTACAGGGGGACACTGAAGCTTTCTTT | CASSRVVQGDTEAFF
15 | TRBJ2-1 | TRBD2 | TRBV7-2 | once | TGTGCCAGCAGCTCCCTAGCGGGGGGGCCAGGTGAGCAGTTCTTC | CASSSLAGGPGEQFF
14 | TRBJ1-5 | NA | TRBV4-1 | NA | TGCGCCAGCAGCCAACCCGACAGGTATCAGCCCCAGCATTTT | CASSQPDRYQPQHF
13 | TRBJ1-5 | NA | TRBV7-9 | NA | TGTGCCAGCAGCCCCCACGGAAATCAGCCCCAGCATTTT | CASSPHGNQPQHF
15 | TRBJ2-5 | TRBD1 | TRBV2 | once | TGTGCCAGCATGAGTGACAGGGTAGGAGCGGAGACCCAGTACTTC | CASMSDRVGAETQYF
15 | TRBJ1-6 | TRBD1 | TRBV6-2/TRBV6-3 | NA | TGTGCCAGCAGTGGACCGGGACAGGGACCTACGGCCCTCCACTTT | CASSGPGQGPTALHF
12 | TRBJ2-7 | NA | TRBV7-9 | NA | TGTGCCAGCAGCCAAGAAATGGGCATCATCTTCTTC | CASSQEMGIIFF
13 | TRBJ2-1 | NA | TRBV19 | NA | TGTGCCAGTAGTGTATCAGGGAACAATGAGCAGTTCTTC | CASSVSGNNEQFF
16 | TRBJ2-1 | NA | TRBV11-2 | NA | TGTGCCAGCAGCCCCGCCAGGGCAGTCTCCTACAATGAGCAGTTCTTC | CASSPARAVSYNEQFF
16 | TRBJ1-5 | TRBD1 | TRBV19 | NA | TGTGCCAGTAGTATTTTGCACAGGGGGCATAGTCAGCCCCAGCATTTT | CASSILHRGHSQPQHF
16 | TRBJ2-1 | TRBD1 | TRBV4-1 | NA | TGCGCCAGCAGCCCTACAGGGGGCGATACTTACAATGAGCAGTTCTTC | CASSPTGGDTYNEQFF
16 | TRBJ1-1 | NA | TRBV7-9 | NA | TGTGCCAGCAGCTTAGAGAGGGTTGGGTACCAAACTGAAGCTTTCTTT | CASSLERVGYQTEAFF
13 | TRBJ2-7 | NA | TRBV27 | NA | TGTGCCAGCAGTCTGGGCACTTTCTACGAGCAGTACTTC | CASSLGTFYEQYF
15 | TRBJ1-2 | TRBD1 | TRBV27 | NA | TGTGCCAGCAGACAAGGGACAGAAACTAACTATGGCTACACCTTC | CASRQGTETNYGYTF
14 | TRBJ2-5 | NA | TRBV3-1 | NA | TGTGCCAGCAGCCAATACTGGAAGCAAGAGACCCAGTACTTC | CASSQYWKQETQYF
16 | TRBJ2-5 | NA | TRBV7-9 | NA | TGTGCCAGCAGCTTAATGCCAGGCTTTTTTCAAGAGACCCAGTACTTC | CASSLMPGFFQETQYF
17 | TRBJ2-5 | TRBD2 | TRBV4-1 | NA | TGCGCCAGCAGCCAAGAGTTAGGGACTAGCCTAATGGAGACCCAGTACTTC | CASSQELGTSLMETQYF
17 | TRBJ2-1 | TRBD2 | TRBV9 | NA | TGTGCCAGCAGCCCCCATCCCCGGGGGGGCTCCTACAATGAGCAGTTCTTC | CASSPHPRGGSYNEQFF
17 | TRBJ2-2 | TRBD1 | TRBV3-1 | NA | TGTGCCAGCAGCCAAGATATGGGACAGGGTACAAGCGGGGAGCTGTTTTTT | CASSQDMGQGTSGELFF
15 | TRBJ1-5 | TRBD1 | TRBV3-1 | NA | TGTGCCAGCAGCCCGACAGGGGCCACAGGGCAGCCCCAGCATTTT | CASSPTGATGQPQHF
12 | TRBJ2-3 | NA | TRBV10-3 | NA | TGTGCCATCAGTGACATCAGGTACACGCAGTATTTT | CAISDIRYTQYF
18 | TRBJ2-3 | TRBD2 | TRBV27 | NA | TGTGCCAGCAGTTTATGGGGGACTAGCGGGAGAGGAGGGGATACGCAGTATTTT | CASSLWGTSGRGGDTQYF
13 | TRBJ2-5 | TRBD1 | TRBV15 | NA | TGTGCCACCAGAGCCGGGACAGAAGAGACCCAGTACTTC | CATRAGTEETQYF
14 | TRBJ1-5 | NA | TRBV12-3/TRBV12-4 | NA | TGTGCCAGCAGTTTACAAGGGGACAATCAGCCCCAGCATTTT | CASSLQGDNQPQHF
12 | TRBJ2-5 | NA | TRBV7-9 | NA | TGTGCCAGCAGCCCCAATCGAGAGACCCAGTACTTC | CASSPNRETQYF
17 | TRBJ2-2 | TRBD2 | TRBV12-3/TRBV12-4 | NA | TGTGCCAGCAGTGCGGGACTAGCGGGGCGTTTCACCGGGGAGCTGTTTTTT | CASSAGLAGRFTGELFF
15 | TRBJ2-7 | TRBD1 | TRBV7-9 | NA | TGTGCCAGCAGCCCGGTAAGGGGACAGGGCTACGAGCAGTACTTC | CASSPVRGQGYEQYF
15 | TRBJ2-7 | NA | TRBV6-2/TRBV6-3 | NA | TGTGCCAGCAGTTACCGGGACACAAGTCCCTACGAGCAGTACTTC | CASSYRDTSPYEQYF
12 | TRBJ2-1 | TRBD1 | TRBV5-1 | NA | TGCGCCAGCAGCCGGACAGGGGTTGAGCAGTTCTTC | CASSRTGVEQFF
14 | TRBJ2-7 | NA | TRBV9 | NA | TGTGCCAGCAGCACCCCGGGGCTGGACGGCGAGCAGTACTTC | CASSTPGLDGEQYF
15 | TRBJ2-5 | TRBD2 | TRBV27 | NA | TGTGCCAGCAATAGCGGGCCGACCTTTGGCGAGACCCAGTACTTC | CASNSGPTFGETQYF
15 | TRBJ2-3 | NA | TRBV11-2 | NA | TGTGCCAGTGAGAACGTAGGGGGATCCACAGATACGCAGTATTTT | CASENVGGSTDTQYF
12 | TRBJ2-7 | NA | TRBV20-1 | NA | TGCAGCCCGGGGGTAGATCAATACGAGCAGTACTTC | CSPGVDQYEQYF